This TCR beta chain derives from a study of blood T cell repertoires in COVID-19. Original methodology: From reference gene primer amplification, estimates of nucleated cell counts were derived. The protocol was immunoSEQ multiplex PCR, while the TCRdb copy is restricted to in-frame clones and leaves out a portion. The DNA was the basis for D and trimming; V, J and clone size are from that table. The sample records some 410,000 clones, 85% to 90% being singletons. Germline CDR1 and CDR2: LNHDA and SQIVND (reference sequence). Trimming stripped 5 bases from V and 4 bases from J, with 19 bases between. CDR3 size: 16 residues. Participant-reported clinical history was the basis for cohort assignment.

This TCR came from a woman aged 25 to 39 with acute COVID-19. The source material was PBMCs or T cells enriched from blood (not recorded which). The chain joins TRBV19 to TRBJ2-3; D is perhaps TRBD1 (6 bases). Here the CDR3 reads CASSPRYRVIPDTQYF. The CDR3 DNA is TGTGCCAGTAGTCCAAGATACAGGGTGATCCCAGATACGCAGTATTTT.